Shown below are 23 T cell receptor beta chains from a single sample sequenced in a study of shared clonotypes between healthy human individuals. Terminally differentiated effector memory CD45RA+ cells were left out of the naive CD8 fraction, which was CD45RO-negative and positively selected for CCR7. Profiling relied on immunoSEQ multiplex PCR, and the TCRdb table lists in-frame clones only, not all of them. Counted here are roughly 2,000,000 clones, about 95% occurring once; the ten biggest clones make up 1% to 1.5%. Sample: naive CD8+ T cells sorted from blood. The receptors come from a man between 18 and 29 years old in good health.

This CDR3 reads CASSDGPYEQYF. The CDR3 DNA sequence: TGTGCCAGCAGCGACGGGCCCTACGAGCAGTACTTC. V usage is TRBV5-6 and J usage is TRBJ2-7; D gene uncertain. The germline V and J ends were trimmed by 4 bases and 2 bases, with 7 bases remaining between them. The CDR3 is made up of 12 amino acids. From germline, CDR1 is SGHDT and CDR2 YYEEEE.

The chain uses TRBV9 and TRBJ1-2, with no clear D. The CDR3 runs 15 residues. Germline V CDR1 and CDR2: SGDLS, YYNGEE. V was trimmed by 0 bases and J by 0 bases, leaving 9 bases between them. As DNA, the CDR3 is TGTGCCAGCAGCGTAGTAGGCACTCCTAACTATGGCTACACCTTC. Its protein product is CASSVVGTPNYGYTF.

The CDR3: CASSQDPNRGEYYGYTF. The DNA for the CDR3 is TGCGCCAGCAGCCAAGATCCAAACAGGGGGGAATACTATGGCTACACCTTC. This rearrangement joins TRBV4-1 to TRBJ1-2, with 8 bases identical to TRBD1. The CDR3 runs to 17 residues. The V segment lost 0 bases and the J segment 3 bases; nucleotides outside the gene matches: 9. Per germline, CDR1 MGHRA and CDR2 YSYEKL.

As DNA, the CDR3 is TGTGCCAGCAGCTTGGGGACCAACTATGGCTACACCTTC. Translated: CASSLGTNYGYTF. The genes are TRBV5-6 and TRBJ1-2; the D is unclear. The CDR3 contains 13 residues. The V and J ends lost 0 bases and 2 bases respectively, with 5 bases between them. Looked up from germline, CDR1 is SGHDT and CDR2 is YYEEEE.

This clone is a singleton in its sample. The chain links TRBV28 to TRBJ1-5, with unresolved D. Trimming removed 5 bases at V and 3 bases at J, with 14 bases between. This CDR3 region has 15 residues. The germline V gene encodes CDR1 MDHEN and CDR2 SYDVKM. In DNA, the CDR3 is TGTGCCAGCAGTGAAGAGGACGGATTCAATCAGCCCCAGCATTTT. This gives the protein CASSEEDGFNQPQHF. Based on the CDR3 plus reference TRBV28 and TRBJ1-5, the full variable domain is DVKVTQSSRYLVKRTGEKVFLECVQDMDHENMFWYRQDPGLGLRLIYFSYDVKMKEKGDIPEGYSVSREKKERFSLILESASTNQTSMYLCASSEEDGFNQPQHFGDGTRLSIL.

On this clone itself: Within the sample, other DNA sequences also encode this same CDR3. The chain carries TRBV11-2 and TRBJ2-3, with D perhaps TRBD1 or TRBD2 (5 bases each). Germline V CDR1 and CDR2: SGHAT, FQNNGV. The length of the CDR3 is 14 residues. Trimming removed 2 bases at V and 5 bases at J, with 11 bases between. The CDR3 DNA follows: TGTGCCAGCAGCTTAACCCCGGGACGAGATACGCAGTATTTT. Protein product: CASSLTPGRDTQYF. The full variable domain, its missing parts supplied by reference TRBV11-2 and TRBJ2-3, is EAGVAQSPRYKIIEKRQSVAFWCNPISGHATLYWYQQILGQGPKLLIQFQNNGVVDDSQLPKDRFSAERLKGVDSTLKIQPAKLEDSAVYLCASSLTPGRDTQYFGPGTRLTVL.

For the CDR3, the DNA is TGTGCCAGCAACGACGGGGCAGAAGCTTTCTTT. It codes for CASNDGAEAFF. The chain recombines TRBV9 with TRBJ1-1, with a tentative D call TRBD1 (5 bases). The CDR3 sequence is 11 residues long. The germline V and J ends were trimmed by 6 bases and 8 bases, with 11 bases remaining between them. In germline, CDR1 is SGDLS, CDR2 YYNGEE.

V usage is TRBV10-3 and J usage is TRBJ1-5; D is unresolved. This CDR3 is built from 13 residues. Per the germline V gene, CDR1 is ENHRY and CDR2 is SYGVKD. V was clipped by 2 bases and J by 3 bases, with 5 bases between them. CDR3 protein: CAISEASNQPQHF. The CDR3 DNA follows: TGTGCCATCAGTGAGGCATCCAATCAGCCCCAGCATTTT.

V and J are TRBV13 and TRBJ2-3; the D is unclear. V was shortened by 1 base and J by 4 bases, with 12 bases between the two germline ends. This CDR3 is built from 15 residues. The germline gives CDR1 PRHDT, CDR2 FYEKMQ (reference sequence). The CDR3 protein is CASSLEVSGPDTQYF. The CDR3, as DNA: TGTGCCAGCAGCTTAGAGGTTTCGGGCCCAGATACGCAGTATTTT. The full variable domain, in which reference TRBV13 and TRBJ2-3 provide the parts outside the CDR3, is AAGVIQSPRHLIKEKRETATLKCYPIPRHDTVYWYQQGPGQDPQFLISFYEKMQSDKGSIPDRFSAQQFSDYHSELNMSSLELGDSALYFCASSLEVSGPDTQYFGPGTRLTVL.

CDR3 DNA sequence: TGTGCCAGCAGCAAAGGGGATACAGGGGCCTACGAGCAGTACTTC. Its protein product is CASSKGDTGAYEQYF. The gene calls are TRBV21-1 and TRBJ2-7; TRBD1 was called by the table and not checked on the DNA. TRBV21-1 is an annotated pseudogene. The CDR3 extends over 15 amino acids.

The chain recombines TRBV27 with TRBJ1-4; TRBD1 is a possible D gene (6 bases). This CDR3 is 14 amino acids long. V shed 6 bases and J shed 3 bases, with 11 bases lying between them. The germline V gene encodes CDR1 MNHEY and CDR2 SMNVEV (reference sequence). The CDR3 sequence: CASRGGLANEKLFF. The CDR3 coding sequence is TGTGCCAGCAGAGGGGGGTTAGCTAATGAAAAACTGTTTTTT. Using reference TRBV27 and TRBJ1-4 for the parts outside the CDR3, the full variable domain is EAQVTQNPRYLITVTGKKLTVTCSQNMNHEYMSWYRQDPGLGLRQIYYSMNVEVTDKGDVPEGYKVSRKEKRNFPLILESPSPNQTSLYFCASRGGLANEKLFFGSGTQLSVL.

The gene calls are TRBV5-1 and TRBJ1-4; D uncertain. Germline V lookup: CDR1 SGHRS, CDR2 YFSETQ. Trimming shortened V by 7 bases and J by 0 bases, and 16 bases separated the two germline ends. The CDR3 has 16 residues. The CDR3 DNA follows: TGCGCCAGCTCACGAACCCCGGCCACAACTAATGAAAAACTGTTTTTT. It codes for CASSRTPATTNEKLFF.

This clone occurred once. This chain connects TRBV6-5 to TRBJ2-5, with a tentative D call TRBD2 (5 bases). The ends were cut back, 5 bases at V and 5 bases at J, with 12 bases in the middle. The CDR3 extends over 13 amino acids. Germline CDR1 reads MNHEY; CDR2 reads SVGAGI. The CDR3 protein is CASSQDWAETQYF. The CDR3 DNA reads TGTGCCAGCAGTCAGGACTGGGCGGAGACCCAGTACTTC.

The CDR3 protein is CASAGTAYGYTF. DNA of the CDR3: TGTGCCAGCGCCGGGACAGCCTATGGCTACACCTTC. The chain is built from TRBV7-9 and TRBJ1-2; TRBD1 matches 7 bases. The V gene's germline CDR1 is SEHNR and CDR2 FQNEAQ (reference sequence). With V trimmed by 8 bases and J by 4 bases, 4 bases remained unmatched. CDR3 length: 12 amino acids.

The chain has TRBV6-1 and TRBJ1-6, with D possibly matching TRBD1 (5 bases). The germline V gene encodes CDR1 MNHNS and CDR2 SASEGT. This CDR3 is 14 amino acids long. Trimming left V 3 bases short and J 5 bases short, with 8 bases between. CDR3 DNA: TGTGCCAGCAGTGACAGGGTTAATAATTCACCCCTCCACTTT. Amino acids: CASSDRVNNSPLHF.

The chain uses TRBV5-1 and TRBJ1-1; tentatively, D is TRBD1 (5 bases). CDR1 SGHRS and CDR2 YFSETQ come from the germline V gene. Trimming removed 0 bases from V and 4 bases from J, with 13 bases in between. The CDR3 spans 15 residues. The DNA of the CDR3 is TGCGCCAGCAGCTTGGATCCGGGGGGGAGCACTGAAGCTTTCTTT. Translated, it gives CASSLDPGGSTEAFF.

The table lists this clone with a count of one. The chain recombines TRBV29-1 with TRBJ2-5; D remains ambiguous. The DNA end is a closer match to TRBJ2-7, so the J assignment may be wrong. This CDR3 region has 12 residues. Germline lookup yields CDR1 SQVTM and CDR2 ANQGSEA. The CDR3 loop reads CSVVRGSYEQYF. The DNA for the CDR3 is TGCAGCGTTGTAAGAGGTTCCTACGAGCAGTACTTC.

The genes are TRBV25-1 and TRBJ2-1; possibly TRBD2 for D (6 bases). Looked up from germline, CDR1 is MGHDK and CDR2 is SYGVNS. This CDR3 has 16 amino acids. Trimming removed 1 base from V and 4 bases from J, with 14 bases in between. CDR3 sequence reads: CASSESWGEGYNEQFF. CDR3 coding DNA: TGTGCCAGCAGTGAATCCTGGGGGGAAGGGTACAATGAGCAGTTCTTC.

The rearrangement uses TRBV7-2 and TRBJ2-1; D remains ambiguous. V gave up 5 bases and J gave up 6 bases, with 14 bases separating them. This CDR3 contains 14 residues. Germline V gene data show CDR1 as SGHTA and CDR2 as FQGNSA. CDR3 sequence: CASSPPVFFNEQFF. The CDR3, as DNA: TGTGCCAGCAGCCCCCCTGTTTTCTTCAATGAGCAGTTCTTC.

Comment on this clone: Other DNA sequences from this sample encode an identical CDR3 as well. V usage is TRBV25-1 and J usage is TRBJ2-2; D gene ambiguous. CDR3 length equals 12 residues. Germline V gene lookup returns CDR1 MGHDK and CDR2 SYGVNS. Trimming cost V 6 bases and J 6 bases, with 8 bases left between them. CDR3 nucleotides: TGTGCCAGCAGGCCCGGGTCCGGGGAGCTGTTTTTT. Amino acid sequence: CASRPGSGELFF.

This clone was found a few times. The chain has TRBV10-2 and TRBJ2-2; D unclear. V was cut by 3 bases and J by 4 bases, with 6 bases left in between. Germline V gene lookup returns CDR1 WSHSY and CDR2 SAAADI. This CDR3 is 13 amino acids long. CDR3 bases: TGCGCCAGCAGTGAAATGTTCACCGGGGAGCTGTTTTTT. This encodes CASSEMFTGELFF.

The V call is TRBV4-3, the J call TRBJ2-7, with D possibly matching TRBD1 (6 bases). The CDR3 sequence is 18 residues long. Germline loops: CDR1 LGHNA, CDR2 YSLEER. Trimming shortened V by 1 base and J by 0 bases, and 19 bases separated the two germline ends. The CDR3 DNA reads TGCGCCAGCAGCCAAGGTTTAGCAGGCCGGGACATCTCCTACGAGCAGTACTTC. It encodes CASSQGLAGRDISYEQYF.

The chain couples TRBV4-1 to TRBJ2-3; D uncertain. This CDR3 region has 15 residues. V lost 1 base, J lost 0 bases, and 8 bases lay in between. The germline V gene encodes CDR1 MGHRA and CDR2 YSYEKL. CDR3: CASSQGLASTDTQYF. The CDR3 coding sequence is TGCGCCAGCAGCCAAGGTTTGGCTAGCACAGATACGCAGTATTTT.